This T cell receptor beta chain was obtained from a study of glioma-infiltrating T cells after dendritic cell vaccination. Overall study context: Dendritic cell vaccination trial patients had either newly diagnosed or recurrent glioblastoma. Autologous tumor lysate was loaded overnight onto monocyte-derived dendritic cells grown 7 to 8 days with IL-4 and GM-CSF.

Amplification used 60 V beta primers and 13 J beta primers. Clones were read by immunoSEQ multiplex PCR, and TCRdb kept only the in-frame ones, dropping some. The sample has 70,000 to 90,000 clones, less than 90% seen once; the top ten hold around 7%. This clone occurred a few times. CDR1 is LGHNA, CDR2 YSLEER, per germline. Trimming pared 1 base from V and 2 bases from J, leaving 12 bases between. The CDR3 is 15 amino acids. Time point described: after dendritic cell vaccination, including at tumor progression/relapse. Before vaccination, two weeks after the third vaccination, and at progression, PBMC were collected.

This sequence was found in a human donor with glioblastoma. The V gene is TRBV4-3, the J gene TRBJ2-7; D perhaps matches TRBD1 (6 bases). The input for sequencing was blood, taken after dendritic cell vaccination. The CDR3 DNA follows: TGCGCCAGCAGCCAAGTAGGGACATCCCCCTACGAGCAGTACTTC. It encodes CASSQVGTSPYEQYF.